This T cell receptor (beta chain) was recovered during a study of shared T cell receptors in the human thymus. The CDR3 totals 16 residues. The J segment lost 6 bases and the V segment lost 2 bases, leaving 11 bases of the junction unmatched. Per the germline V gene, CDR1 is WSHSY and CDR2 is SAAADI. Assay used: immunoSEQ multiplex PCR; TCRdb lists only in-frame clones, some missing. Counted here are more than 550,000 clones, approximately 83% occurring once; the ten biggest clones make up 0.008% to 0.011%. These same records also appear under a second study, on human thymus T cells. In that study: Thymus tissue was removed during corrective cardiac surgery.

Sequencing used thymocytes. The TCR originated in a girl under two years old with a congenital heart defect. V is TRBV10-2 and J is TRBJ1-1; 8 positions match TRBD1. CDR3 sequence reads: CASSEASRVQGAEAFF. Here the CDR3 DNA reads TGCGCCAGCAGTGAGGCGTCCCGGGTACAGGGGGCTGAAGCTTTCTTT.